This T cell receptor (beta chain) originates from a study of blood T cell repertoires in COVID-19. Overall study: PBMCs, B-cell-depleted T cells, or T cells were the source of the cDNA or gDNA that made up the material.

The length of the CDR3 is 14 residues. Germline-derived CDR1 and CDR2 are SNHLY and FYNNEI. V lost 2 bases and J 2 bases, leaving 10 bases between the germline ends. Study processing details: Reference gene primers were amplified, and this amplification served to estimate nucleated cell counts. Repertoires were generated with immunoSEQ multiplex PCR, while TCRdb's copy carries only in-frame clones and drops some. V and J calls and clone size are those listed in that table; D and trimming were worked out from the DNA. The data contain about 110,000 clones, approximately 88% of them seen just once; the ten biggest clones take up 0.7% to 1%.

The genes are TRBV2 and TRBJ2-7; no firm D call. Sequencing used peripheral blood. The TCR comes from a woman in her 70s with acute or convalescent COVID-19. The CDR3 nucleotides read TGTGCCAGCAGTGAACACCCAGTTCCCTACGAGCAGTACTTC. The encoded protein is CASSEHPVPYEQYF. Complete variable domain (other parts from reference TRBV2 and TRBJ2-7): EPEVTQTPSHQVTQMGQEVILRCVPISNHLYFYWYRQILGQKVEFLVSFYNNEISEKSEIFDDQFSVERPDGSNFTLKIRSTKLEDSAMYFCASSEHPVPYEQYFGPGTRLTVT.